Below, 16 T cell receptor beta chains from the same sample are listed, as sequenced in a study of cytomegalovirus exposure and HLA in healthy donors. Amplification used 60 Vbeta primers and 13 Jbeta primers. Assay used: immunoSEQ multiplex PCR; TCRdb lists only in-frame clones, some missing. Of around 200,000 clones listed, around three quarters are singletons. The sequenced sample was PBMCs. The receptors shown here come from a woman aged 25 to 39 in good health and CMV-seropositive.

The V call is TRBV5-1, the J call TRBJ1-2; TRBD1 aligns across 12 bases. CDR1 SGHRS and CDR2 YFSETQ come from the germline V gene. The CDR3 extends over 17 amino acids. With V trimmed by 0 bases and J by 2 bases, 5 bases remained unmatched. CDR3 amino acids: CASSLGDRGPGNYGYTF. The DNA of the CDR3 is TGCGCCAGCAGCTTGGGGGACAGGGGGCCGGGGAACTATGGCTACACCTTC.

V is TRBV6-6 and J is TRBJ2-1; no firm D call. Germline V CDR1 and CDR2: MNHNY, SVGAGI (reference sequence). This CDR3 region has 15 residues. V gave up 7 bases and J gave up 2 bases, with 15 bases separating them. The CDR3 loop is CASIFSTATYNEQFF. In nucleotides, the CDR3 is TGTGCCAGCATTTTCTCAACAGCCACCTACAATGAGCAGTTCTTC.

This clone turned up a few times. V is TRBV5-8 and J is TRBJ1-2; D gene uncertain. Trimming stripped 4 bases from V and 4 bases from J, with 14 bases between. The germline CDR1 and CDR2 sequences are SGHTS and YDEGEE. The CDR3 loop spans 14 amino acids. The DNA for the CDR3 is TGTGCCAGCAGCCGTATGTTATCGGGCTATGGCTACACCTTC. This translates into CASSRMLSGYGYTF.

The table lists this clone with a few counts. The chain recombines TRBV11-3 with TRBJ2-5, with 11 positions matching TRBD1. The CDR3 is 15 amino acids. With V trimmed by 6 bases and J by 5 bases, 8 bases remained unmatched. From germline, CDR1 is SGHNT and CDR2 YENEEA. The CDR3 sequence is CASSPDRGRRETQYF. CDR3 bases: TGTGCCAGCAGTCCGGACAGGGGGCGGCGGGAGACCCAGTACTTC.

This chain links TRBV7-2 with TRBJ1-2; no firm D call. The CDR3 is 14 residues long. The germline V gene encodes CDR1 SGHTA and CDR2 FQGNSA. Trimming cost V 5 bases and J 3 bases, with 13 bases left between them. In DNA form, the CDR3 reads TGTGCCAGCAGCCCAGCGCCCAGTTACTATGGCTACACCTTC. Its protein is CASSPAPSYYGYTF.

The chain recombines TRBV11-2 with TRBJ1-5, with TRBD1 matching over 10 bases. CDR3 length equals 17 residues. Germline lookup yields CDR1 SGHAT and CDR2 FQNNGV. J gave up 7 bases and V 4 bases, and 13 bases lay outside the gene matches. CDR3 amino acids: CASSSYPSGQGTQPQHF. The CDR3, as DNA: TGTGCCAGCAGCTCCTACCCCTCGGGACAGGGGACACAGCCCCAGCATTTT.

This clone was found a few times. V is TRBV5-1 and J is TRBJ1-6; D may be TRBD1 (5 bases). Trimming pared 0 bases from V and 7 bases from J, leaving 5 bases between. Germline CDR1 is SGHRS and CDR2 is YFSETQ. CDR3 size: 13 residues. The CDR3 DNA reads as TGCGCCAGCAGCTTGGCAGGGAATTCACCCCTCCACTTT. This translates into CASSLAGNSPLHF. Combining the CDR3 with reference TRBV5-1 and TRBJ1-6 gives the whole variable domain KAGVTQTPRYLIKTRGQQVTLSCSPISGHRSVSWYQQTPGQGLQFLFEYFSETQRNKGNFPGRFSGRQFSNSRSEMNVSTLELGDSALYLCASSLAGNSPLHFGNGTRLTVT.

The chain couples TRBV7-8 to TRBJ1-2, with D perhaps TRBD1 (6 bases). The V end was cut by 5 bases, the J end by 2 bases, with 15 bases between. This CDR3 spans 15 amino acids. CDR1 and CDR2 (germline): SGHVS, FQNEAQ. The CDR3 DNA follows: TGTGCCAGCAGCCCCCGACAGGAGGAGAACTATGGCTACACCTTC. Translation: CASSPRQEENYGYTF.

This chain links TRBV5-4 with TRBJ2-3, with D tentatively TRBD2 (6 bases). The CDR3 sequence is 14 residues long. Trimming removed 9 bases from V and 1 base from J, with 15 bases in between. The germline V gene has CDR1 SGHNT and CDR2 YYREEE (reference sequence). CDR3 loop: CATTLWGGTDTQYF. CDR3 in DNA: TGTGCCACCACGTTGTGGGGGGGCACAGATACGCAGTATTTT.

The CDR3 sequence is CASSLHLGLGEQYF. Here the CDR3 DNA reads TGTGCCAGCAGCTTACACCTCGGGTTGGGCGAGCAGTACTTC. The chain is built from TRBV7-6 and TRBJ2-7; D remains unclear. The V gene lost 2 bases and the J gene lost 6 bases, with 14 bases spanning the gap. This CDR3 is 14 amino acids long. The germline CDR1 and CDR2 sequences are SGHVS and FNYEAQ.

The V and J genes are TRBV4-1 and TRBJ1-3; D remains ambiguous. Per germline, CDR1 MGHRA and CDR2 YSYEKL. The CDR3 covers 14 residues. The V gene lost 2 bases and the J gene lost 0 bases, with 5 bases spanning the gap. CDR3 in amino acids: CASSQSISGNTIYF. The CDR3 DNA reads as TGCGCCAGCAGCCAATCAATCTCTGGAAACACCATATATTTT.

This chain connects TRBV5-4 to TRBJ2-1; TRBD2 matches 8 bases. The ends lost 3 bases at V and 10 bases at J; junction bases unmatched: 9. Germline V gene sequence: CDR1 SGHNT, CDR2 YYREEE (reference sequence). The CDR3 is made up of 14 amino acids. CDR3 residues: CASSSLTSELEQFF. The CDR3 DNA reads TGTGCCAGCAGCTCCTTGACTAGCGAGTTGGAGCAGTTCTTC.

This rearrangement joins TRBV19 to TRBJ1-2; D is unresolved. Germline values: CDR1 LNHDA, CDR2 SQIVND (reference sequence). The V end lost 3 bases, the J end lost 7 bases, and 24 bases lay between the germline ends. The CDR3 has 17 residues. CDR3 region: CASSMSTTNTILSGYTF. For the CDR3, the DNA is TGTGCCAGTAGTATGTCAACGACGAACACGATACTATCTGGCTACACCTTC.

The chain is built from TRBV5-6 and TRBJ2-5, with D unresolved. Between the trimmed V and J ends, which lost 3 bases and 5 bases, there was a span of 17 bases. Germline CDR1 and CDR2: SGHDT and YYEEEE. The CDR3 spans 15 residues. CDR3 bases: TGTGCCAGCAGCTGGGTCGAGGAACAAGAGGAGACCCAGTACTTC. It encodes CASSWVEEQEETQYF.

This chain joins TRBV9 and TRBJ1-1; D is uncertain. V dropped 8 bases and J dropped 4 bases, with 9 bases sitting between them. Germline CDR1 is SGDLS and CDR2 is YYNGEE. The CDR3 contains 11 residues. The CDR3, as DNA: TGTGCCAGTAGAGAAATCACTGAAGCTTTCTTT. Its protein product is CASREITEAFF.

The chain links TRBV11-3 to TRBJ2-1, with D maybe TRBD2 (6 bases). Germline CDR1 SGHNT, CDR2 YENEEA. CDR3 length equals 15 residues. The V end was cut by 1 base, the J end by 5 bases, with 12 bases between. The CDR3 loop reads CASSLGAGRHNEQFF. CDR3 coding DNA: TGTGCCAGCAGCTTAGGGGCAGGGAGGCACAATGAGCAGTTCTTC. The whole variable domain, filled in from reference TRBV11-3 and TRBJ2-1, reads EAGVVQSPRYKIIEKKQPVAFWCNPISGHNTLYWYLQNLGQGPELLIRYENEEAVDDSQLPKDRFSAERLKGVDSTLKIQPAELGDSAVYLCASSLGAGRHNEQFFGPGTRLTVL.